Following are 21 T cell receptor beta chains from one sample sequenced in a study of blood T cell repertoires in COVID-19. Sequencing used immunoSEQ multiplex PCR; TCRdb keeps in-frame clones, though not all of them. The profile shows fewer than 300,000 clones, about 87% of them singletons. Sequencing used PBMCs or T cells enriched from blood (not recorded which). These receptors all come from a woman in her forties with acute COVID-19.

This clone was picked up one time. This chain links TRBV10-2 with TRBJ2-1, with 12 bases that match TRBD2. Per germline, CDR1 WSHSY and CDR2 SAAADI. Germline trimming cut 6 bases from V and 6 bases from J; bases unmatched to any gene: 6. The CDR3 length is 15 residues. CDR3 residues: CASRRLAGELNEQFF. For the CDR3, the DNA is TGCGCCAGCAGAAGACTAGCGGGAGAGCTCAATGAGCAGTTCTTC.

This clone has a handful of counts. The chain links TRBV3-1 (or the pseudogene TRBV3-2) to TRBJ2-7; D ambiguous. The germline V gene encodes CDR1 LGHDT and CDR2 YNNKEL (reference sequence). V was shortened by 0 bases and J by 3 bases, with 9 bases between the two germline ends. The CDR3 spans 14 residues. CDR3 region: CASSQDPGFYEQYV. The CDR3 region has the DNA TGTGCCAGCAGCCAAGATCCAGGATTCTACGAGCAGTACGTC.

Written as DNA, the CDR3 is TGTGCCAGCAGCCTTAGCGGGAGCGGGTCCTACGAGCAGTACTTC. Translating it yields CASSLSGSGSYEQYF. This chain uses TRBV9 with TRBJ2-7, with 9 bases identical to TRBD2. The junction had 6 bases not matched to a gene; V was cut back by 4 bases and J by 1 base. The CDR3 sequence is 15 residues long. CDR1 SGDLS and CDR2 YYNGEE come from the germline V gene. The full variable domain, completed using reference TRBV9 and TRBJ2-7, is DSGVTQTPKHLITATGQRVTLRCSPRSGDLSVYWYQQSLDQGLQFLIQYYNGEERAKGNILERFSAQQFPDLHSELNLSSLELGDSALYFCASSLSGSGSYEQYFGPGTRLTVT.

This sequence joins TRBV19 and TRBJ1-5; 7 positions agree with TRBD1. The CDR3 loop spans 14 amino acids. The J segment lost 7 bases and the V segment lost 6 bases, leaving 9 bases of the junction unmatched. Germline values: CDR1 LNHDA, CDR2 SQIVND (reference sequence). The CDR3 DNA sequence: TGTGCCAGTAGGCAGAACAGGGGAAAGCAGCCCCAGCATTTT. Translating it yields CASRQNRGKQPQHF. Full variable domain (missing parts from reference TRBV19 and TRBJ1-5): DGGITQSPKYLFRKEGQNVTLSCEQNLNHDAMYWYRQDPGQGLRLIYYSQIVNDFQKGDIAEGYSVSREKKESFPLTVTSAQKNPTAFYLCASRQNRGKQPQHFGDGTRLSIL.

The chain has TRBV11-3 and TRBJ2-2, with TRBD2 matching over 9 bases. Germline V gives CDR1 SGHNT, CDR2 YENEEA. With V trimmed by 4 bases and J by 0 bases, 3 bases remained unmatched. This CDR3 region has 16 residues. The CDR3, as DNA: TGTGCCAGCAGCTCCTGGACTAGCGCGAACACCGGGGAGCTGTTTTTT. As protein: CASSSWTSANTGELFF.

This clone appeared once. The rearrangement links TRBV10-2 to TRBJ1-5, with D perhaps matching TRBD1 (5 bases). This CDR3 region has 14 residues. CDR1 and CDR2 (germline): WSHSY, SAAADI. V was trimmed by 6 bases and J by 2 bases, leaving 11 bases between them. CDR3 nucleotide sequence: TGCGCCAGCAGGAGCGCAGGGCGCAATCAGCCCCAGCATTTT. Translated, it gives CASRSAGRNQPQHF.

The V call is TRBV5-1, the J call TRBJ2-1; D may be TRBD2 (6 bases). Per germline, CDR1 SGHRS and CDR2 YFSETQ. The CDR3 is made up of 15 amino acids. Trimming shortened V by 0 bases and J by 2 bases, and 9 bases separated the two germline ends. The CDR3 loop is CASSLELAPYNEQFF. Here the CDR3 DNA reads TGCGCCAGCAGCTTGGAACTAGCCCCCTACAATGAGCAGTTCTTC.

The chain's CDR3 is CASSLGGTSGTSQYF. The CDR3 region has the DNA TGTGCCAGCAGTTTAGGGGGGACTAGCGGTACGAGCCAGTACTTC. The genes are TRBV28 and TRBJ2-5; 11 nucleotides align to TRBD2. V dropped 2 bases and J dropped 10; count of bases not matched to a gene: 9. The CDR3 is 15 residues long. Looked up from germline, CDR1 is MDHEN and CDR2 is SYDVKM. The variable domain in full, with the rest retrieved from reference TRBV28 and TRBJ2-5, is DVKVTQSSRYLVKRTGEKVFLECVQDMDHENMFWYRQDPGLGLRLIYFSYDVKMKEKGDIPEGYSVSREKKERFSLILESASTNQTSMYLCASSLGGTSGTSQYFGPGTRLLVL.

The chain is built from TRBV4-1 and TRBJ2-4; possible D gene TRBD1, 5 bases. This CDR3 comprises 17 residues. Germline lookup yields CDR1 MGHRA and CDR2 YSYEKL. With 0 bases removed from V and 0 bases from J, the gap between germline ends came to 12 bases. DNA for the CDR3: TGCGCCAGCAGCCAAGATGACGACAGTCTAGCCAAAAACATTCAGTACTTC. Translating it yields CASSQDDDSLAKNIQYF.

This chain connects TRBV5-1 to TRBJ1-3; D is perhaps TRBD1 (5 bases). The CDR3 is made up of 16 amino acids. V lost 0 bases and J 2 bases, leaving 12 bases between the germline ends. CDR1 is SGHRS, CDR2 YFSETQ, per germline. The CDR3 DNA is TGCGCCAGCAGCTTGGCCCTGCAGGGAACTGGAAACACCATATATTTT. This translates into CASSLALQGTGNTIYF.

The rearrangement joins TRBV7-8 to TRBJ1-3; D is perhaps TRBD1 (6 bases). The V end lost 2 bases, the J end lost 0 bases, and 14 bases lay between the germline ends. Germline V gene data show CDR1 as SGHVS and CDR2 as FQNEAQ. This CDR3 region has 17 residues. The CDR3 loop is CASSLWTVESSGNTIYF. CDR3 bases: TGTGCCAGCAGCTTATGGACAGTCGAGAGCTCTGGAAACACCATATATTTT.

This clone was seen once. The genes are TRBV5-4 and TRBJ2-1; 9 bases align to TRBD2. This CDR3 comprises 15 residues. CDR1 and CDR2 from the germline V gene are SGHNT and YYREEE (reference sequence). Trimming took 5 bases from V and 3 from J; bases not matched to a gene: 6. The CDR3 region is CASSPTSGFYNEQFF. The CDR3 DNA is TGTGCCAGCAGTCCGACTAGCGGATTCTACAATGAGCAGTTCTTC.

The gene calls are TRBV24-1 and TRBJ2-7; 7 nucleotides match TRBD1. V trimming: 5 bases; J trimming: 3 bases; junction bases outside the gene matches: 3. CDR3 length equals 13 residues. The germline V gene encodes CDR1 KGHDR and CDR2 SFDVKD. CDR3 DNA sequence: TGTGCCACCAGTGCGGGACAGAGCTACGAGCAGTACTTC. Translating it yields CATSAGQSYEQYF.

The chain links TRBV6-5 to TRBJ1-1, with 10 bases matching TRBD1. This CDR3 region has 15 residues. Per germline, CDR1 MNHEY and CDR2 SVGAGI. V lost 6 bases to trimming and J lost 1 base; unmatched junction nucleotides: 5. CDR3: CASRLRTGGNTEAFF. In DNA form, the CDR3 reads TGTGCCAGCAGACTAAGGACAGGGGGGAACACTGAAGCTTTCTTT.

The gene calls are TRBV7-9 and TRBJ1-4, with D unclear. Germline V gene lookup returns CDR1 SEHNR and CDR2 FQNEAQ (reference sequence). This CDR3 is built from 15 residues. Trimming shortened V by 5 bases and J by 6 bases, and 16 bases separated the two germline ends. The CDR3 bases are TGTGCCAGCAGCCCGGGGTTGGTGAGGGATGAAAAACTGTTTTTT. It translates to CASSPGLVRDEKLFF. Combining the CDR3 with reference TRBV7-9 and TRBJ1-4 gives the whole variable domain DTGVSQNPRHKITKRGQNVTFRCDPISEHNRLYWYRQTLGQGPEFLTYFQNEAQLEKSRLLSDRFSAERPKGSFSTLEIQRTEQGDSAMYLCASSPGLVRDEKLFFGSGTQLSVL.

The rearrangement uses TRBV28 and TRBJ1-6, with 8 bases that match TRBD1. Germline-derived CDR1 and CDR2 are MDHEN and SYDVKM. CDR3 length equals 14 residues. V shed 7 bases and J 10 bases; nucleotides not matched to a gene: 9. The DNA of the CDR3 is TGTGCCAGCACCAGGACAGGGTTCGGATCACCCCTCCACTTT. Translating gives CASTRTGFGSPLHF.

This chain uses TRBV19 with TRBJ1-4; 10 bases agree with TRBD1. CDR3 size: 16 residues. CDR1 and CDR2 from the germline V gene are LNHDA and SQIVND (reference sequence). After removal of 5 bases from V and 7 bases from J, the junction contained 10 bases not matched to a gene. CDR3 sequence reads: CASSFRDRGSGEKLFF. CDR3 DNA sequence: TGTGCCAGTAGTTTCCGGGACAGGGGCTCTGGTGAAAAACTGTTTTTT.

The chain recombines TRBV7-9 with TRBJ1-4; no definite D call. This CDR3 has 12 residues. Germline V gene sequence: CDR1 SEHNR, CDR2 FQNEAQ (reference sequence). V dropped 5 bases and J dropped 10 bases, with 11 bases sitting between them. The CDR3 is CASSQDAGKLFF. CDR3 DNA: TGTGCCAGCAGCCAAGATGCGGGAAAACTGTTTTTT.

The chain combines TRBV7-9 with TRBJ1-6; D might be TRBD1 (5 bases). The ends were cut back, 4 bases at V and 5 bases at J, with 15 bases in the middle. CDR1 and CDR2 from the germline V gene are SEHNR and FQNEAQ (reference sequence). This CDR3 is built from 16 residues. CDR3 sequence reads: CASSSRQLTHNSPLHF. In DNA, the CDR3 is TGTGCCAGCAGCTCTCGACAGTTAACTCATAATTCACCCCTCCACTTT.

The chain uses TRBV6-5 and TRBJ2-5, with 7 bases fitting TRBD1. With 6 bases clipped from V and 3 bases from J, the junction kept 7 bases outside the gene matches. Germline CDR1 MNHEY, CDR2 SVGAGI. This CDR3 comprises 14 residues. The CDR3 region has the DNA TGTGCCAGCAGGCCCAGAACAGGGGAAGAGACCCAGTACTTC. Protein product: CASRPRTGEETQYF.

This sequence joins TRBV12-3 or TRBV12-4 and TRBJ2-3; D perhaps matches TRBD1 (6 bases). The CDR3 has 12 amino acids. The V end was cut by 7 bases, the J end by 3 bases, with 8 bases between. The CDR3, as DNA: TGTGCCAGCAACAGGGAGACAGATACGCAGTATTTT. It yields the protein CASNRETDTQYF.